These 30 T cell receptor beta chains were all obtained from the same sample, sequenced in a study of T cells in Graves' hyperthyroidism and ophthalmopathy. The source material, RNA transcripts, was used to amplify TCR beta CDR3 regions. During a first-round RT-PCR of the TCR CDR3, the HTBI primer set was used. TCRdb reanalysed the multiplex PCR reads using MiXCR and keeps one entry per CDR3 protein. In the table there are about 560,000 distinct CDR3 sequences, roughly 46% of which are singletons. Material: peripheral blood or thyroid tissue (not recorded which). Receptors were obtained from a woman between 18 and 30 years old with Graves' hyperthyroidism.

To note about this clonotype: One end of the junction does not line up with germline, which may come from a read error. V and J are TRBV5-1 and TRBJ1-1; D is unresolved. Germline loops: CDR1 SGHRS, CDR2 YFSETQ. The CDR3 loop spans 14 amino acids. The CDR3 DNA reads as TGTGCCAGCAGCTTCCGGTATCGGAACACTGAAGCTTTCTTT. Protein sequence: CASSFRYRNTEAFF.

This chain connects TRBV20-1 to TRBJ1-5; D is uncertain. The CDR3 extends over 14 amino acids. Between the trimmed V and J ends, which lost 8 bases and 2 bases, there was a span of 16 bases. CDR1 DFQATT and CDR2 SNEGSKA come from the germline V gene (reference sequence). CDR3 residues: CSYSKGDGNQPQHF. DNA for the CDR3: TGCAGTTACTCAAAGGGCGATGGCAATCAGCCCCAGCATTTT.

V usage is TRBV20-1 and J usage is TRBJ1-5, with D tentatively TRBD1 (6 bases). Germline lookup yields CDR1 DFQATT and CDR2 SNEGSKA (reference sequence). Trimming pared 4 bases from V and 4 bases from J, leaving 11 bases between. The CDR3 is 13 residues long. CDR3 bases: TGCAGTGCTATCAGGGGTGGTAATCAGCCCCAGCATTTT. As protein: CSAIRGGNQPQHF.

This clonotype showed up many times. The chain joins TRBV7-2 to TRBJ1-4; D is ambiguous. Germline CDR1 and CDR2: SGHTA and FQGNSA. With 5 bases removed from V and 7 bases from J, the gap between germline ends came to 14 bases. The CDR3 covers 14 residues. CDR3 protein: CASSLSLVTEKLFF. DNA of the CDR3: TGTGCCAGCAGCCTCAGTCTTGTGACTGAAAAACTGTTTTTT.

This clonotype was detected many times. The chain recombines TRBV15 with TRBJ2-7, with 11 nucleotides matching TRBD2. There are 15 residues in the CDR3. The junction had 2 bases not matched to a gene; V was cut back by 1 base and J by 3 bases. Germline V gene sequence: CDR1 LNHNV, CDR2 YYDKDF (reference sequence). CDR3 amino acids: CATSRGTSGGYEQYF. Here the CDR3 DNA reads TGTGCCACCAGCAGAGGTACTAGCGGGGGCTACGAGCAGTACTTC.

This chain uses TRBV7-8 with TRBJ2-6; D uncertain. The CDR3 is made up of 11 amino acids. The ends were cut back, 5 bases at V and 13 bases at J, with 9 bases in the middle. Germline values: CDR1 SGHVS, CDR2 FQNEAQ. The CDR3 nucleotides read TGTGCCAGCAGCCTCGACGAGGTCCTGACTTTC. Its protein product is CASSLDEVLTF.

This sequence joins TRBV25-1 and TRBJ1-2; no firm D call. The length of the CDR3 is 11 residues. The germline V gene has CDR1 MGHDK and CDR2 SYGVNS. The V and J ends lost 6 bases and 8 bases respectively, with 10 bases between them. CDR3 sequence reads: CASSVVEGYTF. The CDR3, as DNA: TGTGCCAGCAGCGTTGTAGAGGGCTACACCTTC.

In this sample, this clonotype turned up a few times. The chain combines TRBV6-2 or TRBV6-3 with TRBJ1-1; no reliable D call. V lost 0 bases to trimming and J lost 0 bases, with 8 bases between them. Germline V CDR1 and CDR2: MNHEY, SVGEGT. The length of the CDR3 is 15 residues. CDR3 sequence reads: CASSYSRSLNTEAFF. Here the CDR3 DNA reads TGTGCCAGCAGTTACTCGAGGAGTTTGAACACTGAAGCTTTCTTT.

A single count supports this clonotype. The genes are TRBV29-1 and TRBJ2-5, with 16 nucleotides matching TRBD2. This CDR3 region has 16 residues. J lost 5 bases, V lost 1 base, and 4 bases had no gene match. Per the germline V gene, CDR1 is SQVTM and CDR2 is ANQGSEA. CDR3: CSVEGGLAGGPETQYF. DNA of the CDR3: TGCAGCGTTGAAGGGGGACTAGCGGGAGGGCCGGAGACCCAGTACTTC.

With respect to this clonotype: The junction does not match germline at one end; this may be a read error. V gene TRBV20-1 combines with J gene TRBJ2-5; weak D call: TRBD2 (5 bases). The CDR3 has 14 amino acids. CDR1 DFQATT and CDR2 SNEGSKA come from the germline V gene (reference sequence). Written as DNA, the CDR3 is TGCAGTGCCCTCGGACTCCCGGGGATGGAGACCCAGCACTTC. This gives the protein CSALGLPGMETQHF.

This clonotype has just one count. The chain carries TRBV29-1 and TRBJ1-4, with D tentatively TRBD1 (5 bases). Germline V gives CDR1 SQVTM, CDR2 ANQGSEA. CDR3 length equals 14 residues. V was pared by 3 bases and J by 7 bases, with 15 bases between. CDR3 region: CSVEGDPGTEKLFF. For the CDR3, the DNA is TGCAGCGTTGAGGGGGACCCGGGGACTGAAAAACTGTTTTTT.

The V and J genes are TRBV2 and TRBJ2-3; maybe TRBD2 (6 bases). V shed 0 bases and J shed 6 bases, with 10 bases lying between them. The CDR3 length is 14 residues. Germline V gene lookup returns CDR1 SNHLY and CDR2 FYNNEI. CDR3 amino acids: CASSEASAGDTQYF. The CDR3 DNA sequence: TGTGCCAGCAGTGAAGCGTCCGCGGGGGATACGCAGTATTTT. Complete variable domain (other parts from reference TRBV2 and TRBJ2-3): EPEVTQTPSHQVTQMGQEVILRCVPISNHLYFYWYRQILGQKVEFLVSFYNNEISEKSEIFDDQFSVERPDGSNFTLKIRSTKLEDSAMYFCASSEASAGDTQYFGPGTRLTVL.

In this sample, this clonotype turned up many times. V gene TRBV2 combines with J gene TRBJ2-7; a possible D gene is TRBD1 (6 bases). Germline CDR1 and CDR2: SNHLY and FYNNEI. This CDR3 comprises 13 residues. The ends were cut back, 7 bases at V and 1 base at J, with 11 bases in the middle. The CDR3 protein is CASIPGTSYEQYF. In DNA, the CDR3 is TGTGCCAGCATTCCCGGGACATCCTACGAGCAGTACTTC.

J is TRBJ1-6 and V is TRBV7-8; TRBD1 aligns across 9 bases. The V gene's germline CDR1 is SGHVS and CDR2 FQNEAQ. After removal of 6 bases from V and 2 bases from J, the junction contained 8 bases not matched to a gene. The CDR3 length is 17 residues. The CDR3 bases are TGTGCCAGCAGTCCCAAAGGACAGGGGACCTATAATTCACCCCTCCACTTT. This translates into CASSPKGQGTYNSPLHF.

This clonotype has more than one count but fewer than ten. This chain links TRBV2 with TRBJ1-1; 9 bases are a match to TRBD1. The CDR3 extends over 16 amino acids. Trimming removed 6 bases from V and 6 bases from J; junction bases left unmatched: 14. In germline, CDR1 is SNHLY, CDR2 FYNNEI. The CDR3 protein is CASSFGQGSKVAEAFF. Here the CDR3 DNA reads TGTGCCAGCAGCTTCGGACAGGGGAGTAAAGTTGCTGAAGCTTTCTTT. Filled out from reference TRBV2 and TRBJ1-1, the complete variable domain reads EPEVTQTPSHQVTQMGQEVILRCVPISNHLYFYWYRQILGQKVEFLVSFYNNEISEKSEIFDDQFSVERPDGSNFTLKIRSTKLEDSAMYFCASSFGQGSKVAEAFFGQGTRLTVV.

The rearrangement uses TRBV7-2 and TRBJ2-3, with TRBD2 identical over 10 bases. V was pared by 1 base and J by 7 bases, with 17 bases of the junction left unmatched. Germline CDR1 is SGHTA and CDR2 is FQGNSA. The CDR3 has 19 residues. The CDR3 DNA reads TGTGCCAGCAGCTTAGGGCTAGCGGGAGATACACAAGCGCGTTATACGCAGTATTTT. This sequence encodes CASSLGLAGDTQARYTQYF.

The gene calls are TRBV5-1 and TRBJ2-2; D not resolved. The V end lost 1 base, the J end lost 4 bases, and 11 bases lay between the germline ends. The CDR3 loop spans 15 amino acids. The germline V gene encodes CDR1 SGHRS and CDR2 YFSETQ. CDR3 nucleotide sequence: TGCGCCAGCAGCTTGACGGGTCCGGCCACCGGGGAGCTGTTTTTT. It translates to CASSLTGPATGELFF.

A note on this clonotype: The junction does not match germline at one end; this may be a read error. Here the CDR3 reads CASSQVGQGDEQYF. CDR3 nucleotide sequence: TGCGCCAGCAGCCAAGTTGGGCAGGGGGACGAGCAGTACTTC. This chain connects TRBV7-3 to TRBJ2-7, with TRBD1 identical over 7 bases. The germline V gene has CDR1 SGHTA and CDR2 FQGTGA. The CDR3 loop spans 14 amino acids.

The chain uses TRBV7-9 and TRBJ1-6; no definite D call. This CDR3 comprises 17 residues. CDR1 SEHNR and CDR2 FQNEAQ come from the germline V gene (reference sequence). V dropped 6 bases and J dropped 5 bases, with 20 bases sitting between them. CDR3: CASSVWLAAGNNSPLHF. In nucleotides, the CDR3 is TGTGCCAGCAGTGTTTGGCTAGCGGCAGGAAATAATTCACCCCTCCACTTT.

The CDR3 region has the DNA TGTGCCAGCAGCCCTCTTTCGGTAACACAGGGGTCGGACACTGAAGCTTTCTTT. Translated, it gives CASSPLSVTQGSDTEAFF. J is TRBJ1-1 and V is TRBV7-9; 7 bases line up with TRBD1. V trimming: 5 bases; J trimming: 3 bases; junction bases outside the gene matches: 18. The CDR3 has 18 amino acids. The V gene's germline CDR1 is SEHNR and CDR2 FQNEAQ (reference sequence).

V usage is TRBV4-1 and J usage is TRBJ2-1; 15 nucleotides align to TRBD2. The V and J ends lost 3 bases and 0 bases, in that order; junction bases with no gene match: 3. The CDR3 has 18 amino acids. CDR1 and CDR2 (germline): MGHRA, YSYEKL. The CDR3 is CASSQAGLAGGSYNEQFF. Written as DNA, the CDR3 is TGCGCCAGCAGCCAGGCGGGACTAGCGGGAGGCTCCTACAATGAGCAGTTCTTC.

The DNA for the CDR3 is TGCAGTGCTAACCACCGACTAGCGGGAAAAGAGCAGTACTTC. As protein: CSANHRLAGKEQYF. J is TRBJ2-5 and V is TRBV20-1, with 11 nucleotides matching TRBD2. The CDR3 is 14 amino acids. Germline assignment: CDR1 DFQATT and CDR2 SNEGSKA (reference sequence). V was pared by 4 bases and J by 11 bases, with 12 bases of the junction left unmatched.

The chain employs TRBV9 and TRBJ2-5; D is perhaps TRBD2 (7 bases). The CDR3 covers 13 residues. V was trimmed by 4 bases and J by 5 bases, leaving 12 bases between them. Per the germline V gene, CDR1 is SGDLS and CDR2 is YYNGEE. This chain's CDR3 is CASSTRGGETQYF. DNA for the CDR3: TGTGCCAGCAGCACCAGGGGAGGGGAGACCCAGTACTTC.

This chain links TRBV20-1 with TRBJ2-7; 11 bases are shared with TRBD2. Germline V gene data show CDR1 as DFQATT and CDR2 as SNEGSKA (reference sequence). J gave up 4 bases and V 8 bases, and 7 bases lay outside the gene matches. This CDR3 is 13 amino acids long. This CDR3 reads CSLGTSGRYEQYF. The CDR3 DNA reads TGCAGTCTAGGGACTAGCGGCCGTTACGAGCAGTACTTC.

This clonotype occurred many times. CDR3 residues: CASSLAAGEVAFF. The CDR3 DNA follows: TGTGCCAGCAGCTTAGCCGCAGGGGAGGTAGCTTTCTTT. V is TRBV7-8 and J is TRBJ1-1, with D possibly being TRBD1 (6 bases). The V and J ends lost 0 bases and 10 bases respectively, with 12 bases between them. Looked up from germline, CDR1 is SGHVS and CDR2 is FQNEAQ. The CDR3 spans 13 residues.

This clonotype was counted at least ten times. This chain uses TRBV9 with TRBJ2-5, with 7 positions matching TRBD1. The length of the CDR3 is 12 residues. The germline V gene has CDR1 SGDLS and CDR2 YYNGEE. Trimming cost V 4 bases and J 9 bases; bases outside gene matches: 6. DNA for the CDR3: TGTGCCAGCAGCCGACAGGGTCGGGCCCAGTACTTC. This encodes CASSRQGRAQYF.

This clonotype showed up many times. The chain combines TRBV11-2 with TRBJ1-2, with TRBD1 identical over 9 bases. Per germline, CDR1 SGHAT and CDR2 FQNNGV. The CDR3 length is 15 residues. J lost 6 bases, V lost 2 bases, and 7 bases had no gene match. The CDR3, as DNA: TGTGCCAGCAGCTTATTGGGACAGGGAGGTAATGGCTACACCTTC. Amino acids: CASSLLGQGGNGYTF.

This sequence joins TRBV2 and TRBJ2-5; 9 positions agree with TRBD1. CDR1 SNHLY and CDR2 FYNNEI come from the germline V gene. The CDR3 runs 16 residues. V dropped 5 bases and J dropped 9; count of bases not matched to a gene: 16. This CDR3 reads CASSFVYRGQKQPQYF. The CDR3 region has the DNA TGTGCCAGCAGTTTTGTCTACAGGGGGCAAAAACAGCCCCAGTACTTC.

The rearrangement joins TRBV2 to TRBJ1-2; D unresolved. Germline V gene sequence: CDR1 SNHLY, CDR2 FYNNEI. The CDR3 loop spans 14 amino acids. Trimming took 3 bases from V and 7 from J, leaving 15 bases between them. The CDR3 coding sequence is TGTGCCAGCAGTGACCTTGAGATTACCTCTGGCTACACCTTC. Its protein is CASSDLEITSGYTF.

This clonotype was seen a few times. Its ends do not fully match the called genes, so a read error is possible. This rearrangement joins TRBV10-3 to TRBJ1-5, with TRBD1 as a possible D gene (6 bases). CDR1 and CDR2 (germline): ENHRY, SYGVKD. The CDR3 extends over 14 amino acids. The CDR3, as DNA: TGTGCCAGCAGTACAGGGTGGGTCAATCAGCCCCAGCATTTT. This encodes CASSTGWVNQPQHF.